The entry that follows covers one TCR beta chain sequence. Antigen specificity is unknown. The data stem from a study of beta chain features in type 1 diabetes. Whole-study findings and limits: HLA effects on TCRB rearrangement stayed unresolved here.

Using CD45RO/CCR7/CD25/CD127/CD95/CD27, CD4+ naive, central memory, regulatory and stem cell-like memory cells were sorted. The germline gives CDR1 MGHDK, CDR2 SYGVNS. The CDR3 length is 14 residues. V dropped 2 bases and J dropped 4 bases, with 11 bases sitting between them. Expressed TCRB transcripts were sequenced because the entire RNA isolate underwent reverse transcription. Sequenced naive, central memory and regulatory T cell samples produced an average of around 3.5 million reads. The assay was immunoSEQ multiplex PCR, and TCRdb's table has in-frame clones only and misses some. The sample holds about 240,000 clones, around 26% seen once.

Input material: central memory CD4+ T cells from blood. The source is a man younger than 45 in good health. The rearrangement uses TRBV25-1 and TRBJ2-5, with D tentatively TRBD2 (6 bases). For the CDR3, the DNA is TGTGCCAGCAGTGAAGGGCAGGGAGGAGAGACCCAGTACTTC. Its protein is CASSEGQGGETQYF.